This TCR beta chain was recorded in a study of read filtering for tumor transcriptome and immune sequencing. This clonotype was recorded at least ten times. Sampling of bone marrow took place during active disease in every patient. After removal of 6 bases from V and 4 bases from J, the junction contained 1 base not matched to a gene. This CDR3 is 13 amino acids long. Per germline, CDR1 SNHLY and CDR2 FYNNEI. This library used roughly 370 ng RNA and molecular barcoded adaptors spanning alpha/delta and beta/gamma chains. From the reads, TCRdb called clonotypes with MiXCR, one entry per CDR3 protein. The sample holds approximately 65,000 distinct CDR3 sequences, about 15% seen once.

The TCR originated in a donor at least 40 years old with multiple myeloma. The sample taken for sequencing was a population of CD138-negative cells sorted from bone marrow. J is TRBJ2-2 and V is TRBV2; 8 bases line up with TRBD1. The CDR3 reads CASSGTGTGELFF. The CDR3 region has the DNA TGTGCCAGCAGCGGGACAGGCACCGGGGAGCTGTTTTTT. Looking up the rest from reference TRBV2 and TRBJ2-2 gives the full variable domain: EPEVTQTPSHQVTQMGQEVILRCVPISNHLYFYWYRQILGQKVEFLVSFYNNEISEKSEIFDDQFSVERPDGSNFTLKIRSTKLEDSAMYFCASSGTGTGELFFGEGSRLTVL.